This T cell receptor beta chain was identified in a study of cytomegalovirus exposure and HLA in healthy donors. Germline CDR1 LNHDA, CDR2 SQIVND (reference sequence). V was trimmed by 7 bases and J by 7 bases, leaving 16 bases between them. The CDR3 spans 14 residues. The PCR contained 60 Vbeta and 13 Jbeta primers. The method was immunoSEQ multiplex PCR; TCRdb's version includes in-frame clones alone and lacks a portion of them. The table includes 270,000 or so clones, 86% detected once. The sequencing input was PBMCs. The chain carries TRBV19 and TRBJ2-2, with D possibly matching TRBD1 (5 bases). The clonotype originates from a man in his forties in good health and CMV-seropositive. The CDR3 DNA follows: TGTGCCAGTAACCAGGGATTTCCCAACGGGGAGCTGTTTTTT. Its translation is CASNQGFPNGELFF.